This T cell receptor beta chain stems from a study of T cell changes during pregnancy in multiple sclerosis. This CDR3 is built from 11 residues. Germline V gene lookup returns CDR1 DFQATT and CDR2 SNEGSKA (reference sequence). V shed 4 bases and J 10 bases; nucleotides not matched to a gene: 3. The protocol was immunoSEQ multiplex PCR, while the TCRdb copy is restricted to in-frame clones and leaves out a portion. Found here are tens of thousands of clones, 94% of them singletons; the top ten hold approximately 5.5%. The chain is built from TRBV20-1 and TRBJ2-1, with TRBD1 matching 8 bases. This TCR was recovered from a female donor with multiple sclerosis, enrolled in a pregnancy study. The specimen was CD8+ T cells from peripheral blood mononuclear cells, collected before pregnancy. CDR3 region: CSAKGDREQFF. CDR3 sequence (DNA): TGCAGTGCTAAGGGGGACAGGGAGCAGTTCTTC.